The entry below describes one T cell receptor beta chain. What it binds is not known. This entry is derived from a study of blood T cells in healthy people across ages. Study-level points and caveats: The unknown donor CMV status may have confounded expanded clonotype changes.

Alongside a J-beta primer mix, a sample-barcoded 5' primer served in a second PCR lasting 7 to 11 cycles. TCRdb reprocessed the 5' RACE reads via MiXCR and lists one record per CDR3 protein. The sample includes fewer than 1,200,000 distinct CDR3 sequences, 20% to 25% of them seen just once. This sample was also put to use in a study of T cells of mothers and their children.

Source material: blood. This receptor was taken from a girl aged 2-10 years in good health.

In DNA, the CDR3 is TGTGCCAGCAGTTGGAACCCCCCGGGAGAGATGGATACGCAGTATTTT. This sequence encodes CASSWNPPGEMDTQYF. This chain uses TRBV12-3 or TRBV12-4 with TRBJ2-3; tentative D call: TRBD2 (6 bases). V was cut by 4 bases and J by 6 bases, with 20 bases left in between. This CDR3 contains 16 residues.